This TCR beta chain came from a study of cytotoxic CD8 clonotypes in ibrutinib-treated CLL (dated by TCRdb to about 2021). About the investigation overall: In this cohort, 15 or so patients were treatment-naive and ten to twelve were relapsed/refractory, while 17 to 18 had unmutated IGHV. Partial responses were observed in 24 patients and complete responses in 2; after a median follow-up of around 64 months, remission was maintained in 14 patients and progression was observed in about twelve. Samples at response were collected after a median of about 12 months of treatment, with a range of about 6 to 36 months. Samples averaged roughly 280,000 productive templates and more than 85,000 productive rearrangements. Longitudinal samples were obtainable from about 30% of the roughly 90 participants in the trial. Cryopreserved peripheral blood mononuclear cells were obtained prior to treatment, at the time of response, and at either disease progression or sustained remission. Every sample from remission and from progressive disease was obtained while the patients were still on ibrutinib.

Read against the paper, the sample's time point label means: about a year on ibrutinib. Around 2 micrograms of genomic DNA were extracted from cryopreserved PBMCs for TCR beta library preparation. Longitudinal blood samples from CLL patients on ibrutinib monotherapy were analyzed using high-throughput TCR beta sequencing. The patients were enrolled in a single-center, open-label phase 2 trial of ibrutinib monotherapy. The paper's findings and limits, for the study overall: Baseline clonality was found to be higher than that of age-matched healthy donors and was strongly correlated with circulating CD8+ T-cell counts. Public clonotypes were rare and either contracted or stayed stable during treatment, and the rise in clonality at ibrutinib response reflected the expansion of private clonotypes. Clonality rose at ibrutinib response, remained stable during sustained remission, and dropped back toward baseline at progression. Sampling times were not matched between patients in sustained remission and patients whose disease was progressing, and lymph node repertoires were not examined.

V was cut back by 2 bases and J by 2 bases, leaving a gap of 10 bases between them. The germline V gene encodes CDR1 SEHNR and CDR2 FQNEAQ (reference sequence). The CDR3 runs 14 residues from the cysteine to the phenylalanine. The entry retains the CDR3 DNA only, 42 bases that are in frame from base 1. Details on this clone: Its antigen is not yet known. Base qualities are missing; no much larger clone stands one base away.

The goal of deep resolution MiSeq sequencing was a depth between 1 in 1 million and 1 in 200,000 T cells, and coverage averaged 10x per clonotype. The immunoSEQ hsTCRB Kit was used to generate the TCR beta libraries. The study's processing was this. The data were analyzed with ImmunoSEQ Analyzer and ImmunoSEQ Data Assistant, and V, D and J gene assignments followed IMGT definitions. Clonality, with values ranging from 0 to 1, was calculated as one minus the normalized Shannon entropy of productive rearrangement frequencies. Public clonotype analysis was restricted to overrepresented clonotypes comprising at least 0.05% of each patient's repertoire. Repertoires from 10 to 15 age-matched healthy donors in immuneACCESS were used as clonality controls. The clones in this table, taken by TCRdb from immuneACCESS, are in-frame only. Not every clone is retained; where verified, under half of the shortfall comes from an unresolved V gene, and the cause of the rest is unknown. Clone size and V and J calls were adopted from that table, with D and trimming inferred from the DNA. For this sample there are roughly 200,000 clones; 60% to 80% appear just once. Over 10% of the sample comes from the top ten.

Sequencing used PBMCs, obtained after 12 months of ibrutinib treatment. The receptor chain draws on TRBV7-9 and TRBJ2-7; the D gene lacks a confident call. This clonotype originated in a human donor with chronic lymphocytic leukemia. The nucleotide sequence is TGTGCCAGCAGCTTAAGTGAGACAACCTACGAGCAGTACTTC. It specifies CASSLSETTYEQYF.